This T cell receptor (beta chain) was recovered during a study of Graves' ophthalmopathy and Graves' hyperthyroidism. Study conclusions and caveats: Blood also harbored most expanded thyroid clonotypes above 0.001 frequency.

Amplification of the TCR beta CDR3 regions used RNA transcripts (as template). HTBI primers served in a first-round RT-PCR, which a second-round multiplex PCR followed. TCRdb fed the multiplex PCR reads into MiXCR, producing one record per CDR3 protein. The table shows about 500,000 distinct CDR3 sequences, with less than 45% occurring only once. As concerns this clonotype: What it binds is not known.

This CDR3 is built from 11 residues. Germline CDR1 SQVTM, CDR2 ANQGSEA. The rearrangement links TRBV29-1 to TRBJ1-2, with unresolved D. The sequenced sample consisted of peripheral blood or thyroid tissue (not recorded which). The origin of this receptor is an adult man with Graves' hyperthyroidism. CDR3 region: CSESPTYGYTF. The CDR3 DNA sequence: TGCAGTGAGTCTCCCACCTATGGCTACACCTTC.